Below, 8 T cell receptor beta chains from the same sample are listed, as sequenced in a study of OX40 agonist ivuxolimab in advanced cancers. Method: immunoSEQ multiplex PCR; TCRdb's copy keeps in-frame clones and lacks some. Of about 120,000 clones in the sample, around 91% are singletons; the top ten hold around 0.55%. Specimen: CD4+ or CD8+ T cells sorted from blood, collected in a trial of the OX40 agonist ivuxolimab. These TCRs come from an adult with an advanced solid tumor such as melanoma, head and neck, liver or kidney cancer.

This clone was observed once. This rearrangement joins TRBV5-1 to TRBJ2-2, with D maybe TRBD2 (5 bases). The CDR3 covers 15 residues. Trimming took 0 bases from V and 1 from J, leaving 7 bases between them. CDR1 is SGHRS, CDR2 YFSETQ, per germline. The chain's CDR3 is CASSLDGENTGELFF. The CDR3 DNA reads TGCGCCAGCAGCTTGGACGGGGAGAACACCGGGGAGCTGTTTTTT.

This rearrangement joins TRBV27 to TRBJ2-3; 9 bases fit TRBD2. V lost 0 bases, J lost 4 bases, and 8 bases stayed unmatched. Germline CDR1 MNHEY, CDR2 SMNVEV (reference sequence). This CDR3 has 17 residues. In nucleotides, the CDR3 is TGTGCCAGCAGTTTATCTCTCGCGGGGGGGCTGTCAGATACGCAGTATTTT. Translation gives CASSLSLAGGLSDTQYF.

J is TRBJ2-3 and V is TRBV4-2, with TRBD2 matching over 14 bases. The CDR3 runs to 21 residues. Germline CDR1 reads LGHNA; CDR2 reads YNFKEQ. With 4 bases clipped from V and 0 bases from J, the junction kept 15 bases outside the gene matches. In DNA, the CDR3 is TGTGCCAGCAGCCTAAGACTAGCGGGGGGGCCTTTCGTGGTTAGCACAGATACGCAGTATTTT. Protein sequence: CASSLRLAGGPFVVSTDTQYF.

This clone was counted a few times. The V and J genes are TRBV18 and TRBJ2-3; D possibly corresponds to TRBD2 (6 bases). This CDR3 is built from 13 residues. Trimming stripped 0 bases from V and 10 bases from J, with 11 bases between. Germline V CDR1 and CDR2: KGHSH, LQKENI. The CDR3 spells CASSPPMGGPQYF. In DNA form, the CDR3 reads TGTGCCAGCTCACCACCGATGGGAGGCCCGCAGTATTTT.

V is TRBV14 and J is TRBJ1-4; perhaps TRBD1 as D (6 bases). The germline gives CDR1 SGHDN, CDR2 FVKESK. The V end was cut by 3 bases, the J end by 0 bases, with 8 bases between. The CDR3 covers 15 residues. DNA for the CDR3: TGTGCCAGCAGCCAGGGACAAACAACTAATGAAAAACTGTTTTTT. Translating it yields CASSQGQTTNEKLFF.

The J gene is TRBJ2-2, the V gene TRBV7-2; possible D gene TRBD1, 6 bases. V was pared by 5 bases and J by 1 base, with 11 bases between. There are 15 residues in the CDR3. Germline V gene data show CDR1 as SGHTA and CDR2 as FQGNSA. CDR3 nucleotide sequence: TGTGCCAGCAGCCTGAGACAGGTGAACACCGGGGAGCTGTTTTTT. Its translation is CASSLRQVNTGELFF. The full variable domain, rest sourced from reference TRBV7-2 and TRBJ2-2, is GAGVSQSPSNKVTEKGKDVELRCDPISGHTALYWYRQSLGQGLEFLIYFQGNSAPDKSGLPSDRFSAERTGGSVSTLTIQRTQQEDSAVYLCASSLRQVNTGELFFGEGSRLTVL.

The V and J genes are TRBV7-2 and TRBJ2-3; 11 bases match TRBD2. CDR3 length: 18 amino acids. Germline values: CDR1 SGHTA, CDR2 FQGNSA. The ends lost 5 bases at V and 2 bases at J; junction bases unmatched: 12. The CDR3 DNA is TGTGCCAGCAGCCGCCAAGGGCTAGCGGGGGGCCCCACAGATACGCAGTATTTT. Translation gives CASSRQGLAGGPTDTQYF.

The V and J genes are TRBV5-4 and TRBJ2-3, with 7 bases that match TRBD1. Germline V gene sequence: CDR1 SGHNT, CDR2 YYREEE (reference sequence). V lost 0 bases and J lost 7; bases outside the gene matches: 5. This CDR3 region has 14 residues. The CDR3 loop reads CASSLDRGVNTQYF. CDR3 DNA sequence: TGTGCCAGCAGCTTGGACAGGGGAGTAAATACGCAGTATTTT. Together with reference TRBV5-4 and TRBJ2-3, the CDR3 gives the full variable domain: ETGVTQSPTHLIKTRGQQVTLRCSSQSGHNTVSWYQQALGQGPQFIFQYYREEENGRGNFPPRFSGLQFPNYSSELNVNALELDDSALYLCASSLDRGVNTQYFGPGTRLTVL.